The rows below give T cell receptor beta chains drawn from one sample of a study of T cell changes during pregnancy in multiple sclerosis. Generated by immunoSEQ multiplex PCR, the TCRdb table keeps only in-frame clones and is missing some. The sample records tens of thousands of clones, 80% to 95% being singletons. The specimen comprised CD4+ T cells from peripheral blood mononuclear cells, sampled in the second trimester of pregnancy. The receptors originated from a female donor with multiple sclerosis, enrolled in a pregnancy study. The CDR3 runs from the conserved cysteine through the conserved F or W. A D gene is named only where the DNA matches it firmly. Only part of the rows carry a size: once, few, many, or a class if the clone is expanded.

-,TRBV5-1,TRBD1,TRBJ2-7,CASSTGGPSSYEQYF,TGCGCCAGCAGCACAGGGGGCCCAAGCTCCTACGAGCAGTACTTC
-,TRBV5-1,TRBD1,TRBJ2-1,CASSRDRDNEQFF,TGCGCCAGCAGCCGGGACAGGGACAATGAGCAGTTCTTC
-,TRBV5-6,-,TRBJ1-1,CASSPRQITMNTEAFF,TGTGCCAGCAGCCCTCGACAGATAACTATGAACACTGAAGCTTTCTTT
-,TRBV7-2,TRBD2,TRBJ2-1,CASSSQWGLAGQNEQFF,TGTGCCAGCAGCTCCCAGTGGGGACTAGCGGGACAAAATGAGCAGTTCTTC
once,TRBV5-1,-,TRBJ2-5,CASSPRAPLGHQETQYF,TGCGCCAGCAGCCCCCGGGCCCCGCTGGGGCACCAAGAGACCCAGTACTTC
-,TRBV28,TRBD2,TRBJ2-3,CASRSGSTDTQYF,TGTGCCAGCAGAAGCGGGAGTACAGATACGCAGTATTTT
-,TRBV28,-,TRBJ1-1,CASSSLGGFRDNTEAFF,TGTGCCAGCAGTTCACTGGGGGGATTCCGGGACAACACTGAAGCTTTCTTT
-,TRBV19,-,TRBJ1-3,CASSGGLESGNTIYF,TGTGCCAGTAGTGGTGGGTTGGAGTCTGGAAACACCATATATTTT
-,TRBV2,-,TRBJ2-7,CASSEGASYEQYF,TGTGCCAGCAGTGAGGGGGCCTCCTACGAGCAGTACTTC
-,TRBV5-1,TRBD2,TRBJ2-1,CASSLNSGGYNEQFF,TGCGCCAGCAGCTTGAATAGCGGGGGCTACAATGAGCAGTTCTTC
-,TRBV5-4,TRBD1,TRBJ1-2,CASSLGDRANYGYTF,TGTGCCAGCAGCTTGGGGGACAGAGCTAACTATGGCTACACCTTC
once,TRBV11-2,-,TRBJ2-5,CASSHRGAFPYF,TGTGCCAGCAGCCACCGCGGGGCATTCCCGTACTTC